Below are 19 T cell receptor beta chains sequenced from a single sample in a study of blood T cell repertoires in COVID-19. Profiled with immunoSEQ multiplex PCR; TCRdb holds only in-frame clones, not every one. The table records a few hundred thousand clones, approximately 89% of them present only once. The sample comprised PBMCs or T cells enriched from blood (not recorded which). The receptors were gathered from a woman in her thirties or forties who had been exposed to COVID-19.

The CDR3 nucleotides are TGTGCCACCAGTGATCCCGGCGGGGATCAGCCCCAGCATTTT. Protein product: CATSDPGGDQPQHF. This chain connects TRBV24-1 to TRBJ1-5; D is ambiguous. Looked up from germline, CDR1 is KGHDR and CDR2 is SFDVKD. The CDR3 loop spans 14 amino acids. V lost 3 bases and J 5 bases, leaving 10 bases between the germline ends.

V usage is TRBV18 and J usage is TRBJ1-1, with D possibly being TRBD1 (6 bases). CDR3 length: 15 residues. The V end lost 6 bases, the J end lost 4 bases, and 18 bases lay between the germline ends. The germline V gene encodes CDR1 KGHSH and CDR2 LQKENI. The CDR3 is CASSPTSTGRTEAFF. For the CDR3, the DNA is TGTGCCAGCTCGCCCACCTCTACAGGGCGCACTGAAGCTTTCTTT. The variable domain in full, with the rest retrieved from reference TRBV18 and TRBJ1-1, is NAGVMQNPRHLVRRRGQEARLRCSPMKGHSHVYWYRQLPEEGLKFMVYLQKENIIDESGMPKERFSAEFPKEGPSILRIQQVVRGDSAAYFCASSPTSTGRTEAFFGQGTRLTVV.

V and J are TRBV18 and TRBJ1-5, with 9 nucleotides matching TRBD1. Trimming took 5 bases from V and 7 from J; bases not matched to a gene: 6. The CDR3 consists of 14 residues. The germline CDR1 and CDR2 sequences are KGHSH and LQKENI. The CDR3 loop is CASSIGQGSQPQHF. The CDR3 nucleotides are TGTGCCAGCTCAATCGGACAGGGGAGCCAGCCCCAGCATTTT.

CDR3 in DNA: TGCGCCAGCCAGACTAGCGACACAGATACGCAGTATTTT. Protein: CASQTSDTDTQYF. The chain combines TRBV5-1 with TRBJ2-3, with 8 bases that match TRBD2. The CDR3 covers 13 residues. Germline CDR1 reads SGHRS; CDR2 reads YFSETQ. With 7 bases clipped from V and 2 bases from J, the junction kept 3 bases outside the gene matches.

The chain employs TRBV6-2 or TRBV6-3 and TRBJ1-5; D may be TRBD1 (5 bases). This CDR3 is built from 16 residues. V dropped 6 bases and J dropped 0 bases, with 15 bases sitting between them. Germline V gives CDR1 MNHEY, CDR2 SVGEGT. In DNA form, the CDR3 reads TGTGCCAGCAGCCCCCTAGACAGAAATAGCAATCAGCCCCAGCATTTT. Translated, it gives CASSPLDRNSNQPQHF.

The chain couples TRBV9 to TRBJ1-3; D perhaps matches TRBD1 (6 bases). CDR3 size: 17 residues. Germline lookup yields CDR1 SGDLS and CDR2 YYNGEE. The V end was cut by 3 bases, the J end by 0 bases, with 16 bases between. CDR3 coding DNA: TGTGCCAGCAGCGGAGGGCAGACAGGTAGCTCTGGAAACACCATATATTTT. Translated, it gives CASSGGQTGSSGNTIYF.

The chain has TRBV7-2 and TRBJ2-7; maybe TRBD1 (6 bases). V lost 2 bases, J lost 4 bases, and 9 bases lay in between. Looked up from germline, CDR1 is SGHTA and CDR2 is FQGNSA. This CDR3 spans 13 amino acids. In nucleotides, the CDR3 is TGTGCCAGCAGCTTAAGGGGGACATACGAGCAGTACTTC. Its translation is CASSLRGTYEQYF.

This chain connects TRBV2 to TRBJ1-1, with unresolved D. The germline CDR1 and CDR2 sequences are SNHLY and FYNNEI. V lost 10 bases and J 1 base, leaving 7 bases between the germline ends. CDR3 length: 11 residues. CDR3 coding DNA: TGTGCCACCCGAGAGAACACTGAAGCTTTCTTT. It specifies CATRENTEAFF.

This clone appeared once. The chain carries TRBV30 and TRBJ2-5; perhaps TRBD1 as D (8 bases). CDR1 GTSNPN and CDR2 SVGIG come from the germline V gene (reference sequence). This CDR3 comprises 14 residues. The germline V and J ends were trimmed by 0 bases and 5 bases, with 13 bases remaining between them. In DNA, the CDR3 is TGTGCCTGGAGTGTTACAGGGGGAGGGGAGACCCAGTACTTC. This gives the protein CAWSVTGGGETQYF.

The chain employs TRBV2 and TRBJ2-3; D is uncertain. Trimming shortened V by 8 bases and J by 1 base, and 4 bases separated the two germline ends. The CDR3 runs 11 residues. Germline-derived CDR1 and CDR2 are SNHLY and FYNNEI. The CDR3 protein is CASGRTDTQYF. The CDR3 DNA reads as TGTGCCAGCGGCCGCACAGATACGCAGTATTTT.

V and J are TRBV15 and TRBJ1-4; 7 bases match TRBD1. The J segment lost 5 bases and the V segment lost 0 bases, leaving 3 bases of the junction unmatched. The CDR3 is made up of 15 amino acids. Germline lookup yields CDR1 LNHNV and CDR2 YYDKDF (reference sequence). The CDR3 loop is CATSREGQPNEKLFF. As DNA, the CDR3 is TGTGCCACCAGCAGAGAGGGACAGCCGAATGAAAAACTGTTTTTT.

This chain joins TRBV7-3 and TRBJ2-3, with D unclear. Germline lookup yields CDR1 SGHTA and CDR2 FQGTGA. V was trimmed by 5 bases and J by 6 bases, leaving 12 bases between them. This CDR3 has 13 residues. The chain's CDR3 is CASSPNLGDTQYF. The CDR3 region has the DNA TGTGCCAGCAGCCCGAACCTCGGGGATACGCAGTATTTT.

The sample holds one count of this clone. The chain joins TRBV7-6 to TRBJ2-2; 9 bases map to TRBD1. Germline V lookup: CDR1 SGHVS, CDR2 FNYEAQ. The length of the CDR3 is 17 residues. V was clipped by 3 bases and J by 5 bases; unmatched bases: 10. Here the CDR3 DNA reads TGTGCCAGCAGCTTTAGCTTTCCGGACAGGGGAACCGGGGAGCTGTTTTTT. Its protein product is CASSFSFPDRGTGELFF.

CDR3 sequence (DNA): TGTGCCAGCAGCTTAGTGACAGGGCCCACCTACGAGCAGTACTTC. Translation gives CASSLVTGPTYEQYF. The chain links TRBV11-3 to TRBJ2-7, with 7 bases fitting TRBD1. The ends lost 1 base at V and 2 bases at J; junction bases unmatched: 5. This CDR3 spans 15 amino acids. Germline V gene data show CDR1 as SGHNT and CDR2 as YENEEA.

In its sample, this clone was seen a few times. The V gene is TRBV3-1 (or the pseudogene TRBV3-2), the J gene TRBJ2-7; TRBD2 matches at 7 bases. CDR3 length: 17 amino acids. Germline V gene data show CDR1 as LGHDT and CDR2 as YNNKEL (reference sequence). The junction had 18 bases not matched to a gene; V was cut back by 7 bases and J by 3 bases. CDR3 DNA: TGTGCCAGCACTTCTGGGGGAGGGCTGGAGCCGGACTACGAGCAGTACTTC. Its translation is CASTSGGGLEPDYEQYF.

The chain combines TRBV10-3 with TRBJ1-2, with D perhaps matching TRBD1 (5 bases). Between the trimmed V and J ends, which lost 8 bases and 4 bases, there was a span of 23 bases. The germline CDR1 and CDR2 sequences are ENHRY and SYGVKD. The CDR3 runs 16 residues. CDR3: CAIRGGSGIGSYGYTF. CDR3 sequence (DNA): TGTGCCATCCGCGGGGGATCTGGAATCGGTAGCTATGGCTACACCTTC.

The chain has TRBV30 and TRBJ2-5; 8 bases map to TRBD1. In germline, CDR1 is GTSNPN, CDR2 SVGIG (reference sequence). Trimming cost V 5 bases and J 6 bases; bases outside gene matches: 8. This CDR3 is built from 13 residues. The CDR3 here is CAWGLQGAKTQYF. CDR3 DNA sequence: TGTGCCTGGGGTCTTCAGGGGGCGAAGACCCAGTACTTC.

The sample holds one count of this clone. The CDR3 sequence: CASSLVSGTSYNSPLHF. CDR3 nucleotides: TGTGCCAGCAGCTTAGTTTCGGGGACATCCTATAATTCACCCCTCCACTTT. The chain carries TRBV7-2 and TRBJ1-6; D possibly corresponds to TRBD1 (6 bases). The germline V gene encodes CDR1 SGHTA and CDR2 FQGNSA. The CDR3 has 17 residues. Trimming took off 1 base at V and 1 base at J, with 11 bases between the two ends.

The chain recombines TRBV18 with TRBJ2-7, with D perhaps TRBD1 (5 bases). The CDR3 runs 15 residues. Germline loops: CDR1 KGHSH, CDR2 LQKENI. Deletions cut 0 bases from V and 6 bases from J, with 15 bases between. The CDR3 nucleotides read TGTGCCAGCTCACCACCGGGGCCCGAAGCCGCCGAGCAGTACTTC. It is translated as CASSPPGPEAAEQYF.